Below, one T cell receptor beta chain is given with its context. Its specificity is unknown. The junction does not match germline at one end; this may be a read error. This CDR3 is built from 15 residues. CDR1 is SGHNT, CDR2 YENEEA, per germline. Three rounds of nested PCR, following a modified ARM-PCR protocol, produced the TCRbeta library. TCRdb reprocessed the multiplex PCR reads via MiXCR and lists one record per CDR3 protein. This table has tens of thousands of distinct CDR3 sequences, 70% to 80% appearing once. This record belongs to a study of tumor and adjacent non-tumor tissue in lung cancer. Points from the study as a whole: Tumor TCR diversity, when higher, was linked to shorter survival. Tumor tissue had significantly higher TCR diversity than normal lung. Normal lung showed higher cumulative top 100 clone frequency than tumor.

RNA was extracted from bulk tissue without any cell sorting. Distant lung tissue was collected more than 3 cm away from the tumor edge. V gene TRBV11-3 combines with J gene TRBJ1-6; D possibly corresponds to TRBD1 (6 bases). The TCR sequence derives from an older woman with non-small cell lung cancer. Sequences were obtained from distant non-tumor lung tissue. CDR3 DNA: TGTGCCATCAGCTTAGAGGACAGATATAACTCACCACTCCACTTT. Its protein product is CAISLEDRYNSPLHF.